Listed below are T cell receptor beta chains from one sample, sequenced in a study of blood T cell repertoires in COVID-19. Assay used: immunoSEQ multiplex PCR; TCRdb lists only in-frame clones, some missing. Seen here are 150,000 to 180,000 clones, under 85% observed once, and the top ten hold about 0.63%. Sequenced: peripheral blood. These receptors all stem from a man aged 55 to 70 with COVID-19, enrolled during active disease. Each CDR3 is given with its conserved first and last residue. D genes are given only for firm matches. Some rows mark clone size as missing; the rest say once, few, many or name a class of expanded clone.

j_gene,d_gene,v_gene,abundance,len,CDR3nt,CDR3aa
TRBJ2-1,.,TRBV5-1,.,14,TGCGCCAGCAGCCCCAGCCAACAGGGAGGGAGACAGTTCTTC,CASSPSQQGGRQFF
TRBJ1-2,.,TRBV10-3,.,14,TGTGCCATCAGTGGCGACAGAGTCCGTGGTGGCTACACCTTC,CAISGDRVRGGYTF
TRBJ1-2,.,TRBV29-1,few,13,TGCAGCGTTGAACTCAGTGGAGACTATGGCTACACCTTC,CSVELSGDYGYTF
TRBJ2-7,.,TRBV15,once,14,TGTGCCACCAGCAGAGTAACAGGGTTCGGAGAGCAGTACTTC,CATSRVTGFGEQYF
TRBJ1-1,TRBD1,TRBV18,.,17,TGTGCCAGCTCACCCCAGGGGGGATACCCTATGAACACTGAAGCTTTCTTT,CASSPQGGYPMNTEAFF
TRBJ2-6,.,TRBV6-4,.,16,TGTGCCAGCAGTGACTCAGGGGCTGGCGGGGCCAACGTCCTGACTTTC,CASSDSGAGGANVLTF
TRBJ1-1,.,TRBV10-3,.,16,TGTGCCATCAGTGAAGACAGAATAAGTGGGAACACTGAAGCTTTCTTT,CAISEDRISGNTEAFF
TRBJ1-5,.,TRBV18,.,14,TGTGCCAGCTCTCAGGGTGCGGGCAATCAGCCCCAGCATTTT,CASSQGAGNQPQHF
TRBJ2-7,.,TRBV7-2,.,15,TGTGCCAGCAGCGGCGCGGCGGGGAAATCCTACGAGCAGTACTTC,CASSGAAGKSYEQYF
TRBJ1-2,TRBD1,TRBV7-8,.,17,TGTGCCAGCAGCCCTCGCAGGGGGCTGTCCTCCAACTATGGCTACACCTTC,CASSPRRGLSSNYGYTF
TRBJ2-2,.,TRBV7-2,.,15,TGTGCCAGCAGCCGTACAGGGCGCAGCACCGGGGAGCTGTTTTTT,CASSRTGRSTGELFF
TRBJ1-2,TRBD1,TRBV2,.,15,TGTGCCAGCAGTGAAGTCAGGACAGGGACTGAGGGCTACACCTTC,CASSEVRTGTEGYTF
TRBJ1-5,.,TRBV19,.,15,TGTGCCAGTAGTTTCGATCGGTCAAGATATCAGCCCCAGCATTTT,CASSFDRSRYQPQHF
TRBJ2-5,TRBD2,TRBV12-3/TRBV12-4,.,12,TGTGCCAGCTCCGGACTAGGAGAGACCCAGTACTTC,CASSGLGETQYF
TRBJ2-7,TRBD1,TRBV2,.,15,TGTGCCAGCAGTTTACAGGGGGCGGCTGCCTACGAGCAGTACTTC,CASSLQGAAAYEQYF
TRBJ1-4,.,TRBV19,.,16,TGTGCCAGTAGAAATCTTCAGGGTGGAATAGATGAAAAACTGTTTTTT,CASRNLQGGIDEKLFF
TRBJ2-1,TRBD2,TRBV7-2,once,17,TGTGCCAGCAGCTTATGGCTAGCGGGAGGGCCTCTCAATGAGCAGTTCTTC,CASSLWLAGGPLNEQFF